Listed here is a single T cell receptor beta chain. This clonotype has only a few counts. It has no known antigen specificity. Base quality data are lacking; no much larger clone is found one base away. The library was prepared using PCR. TCRdb records Illumina HiSeq 2500 as the sequencer. TCR library preparation used molecular barcoding, with unique molecular identifiers applied to normalize quantification of the TCRbeta repertoire. Through fastp at Q25 and MiXCR, TCRdb rebuilt clones from the public reads, retaining in-frame beta chains. Duplicate CDR3 protein sequences are folded into a single record with the most common DNA and genes. This sample lists 480,000 or so distinct CDR3 sequences; approximately 10% were detected once. About 2% of the sample comes from the top ten. This sample stems from a study of T-cell reconstitution after alpha-beta-depleted transplantation in children listed by TCRdb under 2016. A note on the overall study: Using TCR repertoire profiling, the study followed T-cell immune reconstitution in a quantitative way in children after TCRalphabeta/CD19-depleted allogeneic hematopoietic cell transplantation. Results the study describes overall, beyond this receptor: Hyperexpanded clone frequencies declined over subsequent months; after one year, T-cell counts and TCRbeta diversity were mostly attributed to newly produced T cells. Apparently early alphabetaT-cell count recovery about two months after transplant reportedly relied on only several hundred rapidly expanded clones derived from non-depleted graft cells. In some patients, the high TCRbeta diversity seen at day 60 was put down to recipient T cells and intrathymic progenitors that had survived conditioning.

The V end loses 0 bases and the J end loses 2 bases, and a stretch of 14 bases separates them. The CDR3, cysteine through phenylalanine, is 16 amino acids long. Only CDR3 DNA remains: 48 bases, in frame from the first base. As encoded in the germline V gene (reference sequence), CDR1 is GTSNPN while CDR2 is SVGIG. The sample's treatment or condition, from its label and the paper: allogeneic hematopoietic cell transplantation with graft depleted of TCRalphabeta T cells and CD19 B cells. TCRalphabeta/CD19-depleted allogeneic hematopoietic cell grafts were given to the transplant recipients, all of whom were children.

Here the sequenced sample was PBMCs, taken before TCRalphabeta/CD19-depleted stem cell transplant. This sequence was found in a child aged 2 to 9 with inherited bone marrow failure, due to receive a stem cell transplant. The chain is made from TRBV30 and TRBJ2-1, with no reliable assignment of the D segment. The CDR3 sequence is CAWSVSPGLPYNEQFF. The nucleotides read TGTGCCTGGAGTGTTTCCCCCGGCCTGCCCTACAATGAGCAGTTCTTC.